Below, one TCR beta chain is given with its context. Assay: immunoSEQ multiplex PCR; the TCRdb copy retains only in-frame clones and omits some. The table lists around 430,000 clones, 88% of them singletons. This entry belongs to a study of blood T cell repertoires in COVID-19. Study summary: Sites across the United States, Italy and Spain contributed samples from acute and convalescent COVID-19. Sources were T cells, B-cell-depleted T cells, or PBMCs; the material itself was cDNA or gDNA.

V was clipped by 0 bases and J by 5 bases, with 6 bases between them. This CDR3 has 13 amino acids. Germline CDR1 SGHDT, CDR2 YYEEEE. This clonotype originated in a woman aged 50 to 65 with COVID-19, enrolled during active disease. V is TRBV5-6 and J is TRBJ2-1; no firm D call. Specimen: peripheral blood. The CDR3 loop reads CASSLVQHNEQFF. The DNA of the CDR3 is TGTGCCAGCAGCTTGGTACAGCACAATGAGCAGTTCTTC.